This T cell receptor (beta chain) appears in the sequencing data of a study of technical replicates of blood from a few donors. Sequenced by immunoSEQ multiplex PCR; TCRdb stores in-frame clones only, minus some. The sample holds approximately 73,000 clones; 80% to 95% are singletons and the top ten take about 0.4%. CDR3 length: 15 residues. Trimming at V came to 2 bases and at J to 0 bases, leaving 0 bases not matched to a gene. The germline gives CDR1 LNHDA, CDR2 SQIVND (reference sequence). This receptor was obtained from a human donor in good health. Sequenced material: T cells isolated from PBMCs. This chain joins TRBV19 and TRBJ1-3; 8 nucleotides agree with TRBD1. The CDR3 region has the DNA TGTGCCAGTAGTATAACAGGGGGCTCTGGAAACACCATATATTTT. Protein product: CASSITGGSGNTIYF.